Listed below are T cell receptor beta chains from one sample, sequenced in a study of shared clonotypes between healthy human individuals. Repertoires were generated with immunoSEQ multiplex PCR, while TCRdb's copy carries only in-frame clones and drops some. The sample yields 2 million to 2.5 million clones, just over 90% seen once. Sequences were obtained from naive CD4+ T cells from PBMCs. These receptors all come from a young man in good health. Some clones in this sample may be carry-over from other donors' samples. Both conserved end residues are part of each CDR3. The order of the fields is D gene, V gene, clone size, J gene, CDR3 DNA, CDR3 protein. D genes are given only for firm matches. Some rows mark clone size as missing; the rest say once, few, many or name a class of expanded clone.

TRBD2	TRBV28	.	TRBJ2-7	TGTGCCAGCACAGGGCTAGCGGGGGAGGTAGGATCGGAGCAGTACTTC	CASTGLAGEVGSEQYF
TRBD2	TRBV5-1	.	TRBJ2-1	TGCGCCAGCAGCTTGGCGGGACTAGATCCGTACAATGAGCAGTTCTTC	CASSLAGLDPYNEQFF
.	TRBV27	once	TRBJ1-4	TGTGCCAGCAGTTCCGCAGGGGCAACTAATGAAAAGCTGTTTTTT	CASSSAGATNEKLFF
.	TRBV28	.	TRBJ1-3	TGTGCCAGCAGTTTTTTCACAATCGGAAACACCATATATTTT	CASSFFTIGNTIYF
.	TRBV7-3	.	TRBJ2-7	TGTGCCAGCAGCTCGTCAAGGGGATGGGGCGAGCAGTACTTC	CASSSSRGWGEQYF
TRBD2	TRBV29-1	.	TRBJ2-3	TGCAGCGTCCGACTAGCGGGAGGGCCTCCAGATACGCAGTATTTT	CSVRLAGGPPDTQYF
.	TRBV9	.	TRBJ2-7	TGTGCCAGCAGCGTACCGGGACACCTATCCCCCCCCACTCACGAGCAGTACTTC	CASSVPGHLSPPTHEQYF
.	TRBV28	.	TRBJ1-5	TGTGCCAGCAGTTCCGCCGGGGAGCCGGTTCAGCCCCAGCATTTT	CASSSAGEPVQPQHF
.	TRBV7-2	.	TRBJ2-7	TGTGCCAGCAGCTTATCCCGGGGCCTGACCTACGAGCAGTACTTC	CASSLSRGLTYEQYF
.	TRBV29-1	.	TRBJ1-5	TGCAGCGTTGGGGCAGTCAATCAGCCCCAGCATTTT	CSVGAVNQPQHF
TRBD1	TRBV5-1	.	TRBJ1-4	TGCGCCAGCAGCTTGGGCTGGGACAGTAACGAAAAACTGTTTTTT	CASSLGWDSNEKLFF
TRBD2	TRBV6-6	.	TRBJ2-1	TGTGCCAGCGGCCGCGGGGGGGGCAATGAGCAGTTCTTC	CASGRGGGNEQFF
.	TRBV10-3	.	TRBJ2-3	TGTGCCATCAGTGTGGGAGATACGCAGTATTTT	CAISVGDTQYF
.	TRBV7-8	.	TRBJ2-7	TGTGCCAGCAGCTTAGCTGACAGAGCCTACGAGCAGTACTTC	CASSLADRAYEQYF
TRBD1	TRBV25-1	.	TRBJ2-3	TGTGCCAGCAGTGAAACTCGGTACGGGACAGTGAGCACAGATACGCAGTATTTT	CASSETRYGTVSTDTQYF
.	TRBV28	.	TRBJ1-3	TGTGCCAGCGCCCGGGTGAGCGGCGGGGCTGGAAACACCATATATTTT	CASARVSGGAGNTIYF
TRBD1	TRBV5-1	.	TRBJ1-1	TGCGCCAGCAGCGCAGGACAGGGTCTCACTGAAGCTTTCTTT	CASSAGQGLTEAFF
TRBD2	TRBV2	.	TRBJ2-5	TGTGCCAGCAGTCTTCTAGCGGGAGCGACGTTGGGGACCCAGTACTTC	CASSLLAGATLGTQYF
.	TRBV5-1	.	TRBJ2-1	TGCGCCAGCAGCTTGGCGTGGCAGGGAGGAAATGAGCAGTTCTTC	CASSLAWQGGNEQFF
.	TRBV6-5	.	TRBJ2-7	TGTGCCAGCAGTCGACCGACTAGGTACGAGCAGTACTTC	CASSRPTRYEQYF
.	TRBV5-6	.	TRBJ1-3	TGTGCCAGCAGCTTAGGTCAGTCCGGAAACACCATATATTTT	CASSLGQSGNTIYF
.	TRBV5-1	.	TRBJ2-7	TGCGCCAGCAGCTTCACAGGCCTAAACTACGAGCAGTACTTC	CASSFTGLNYEQYF
.	TRBV27	.	TRBJ2-7	TGTGCCAGCATAATTCGGCAGGGAGGAAACGAGCAGTACTTC	CASIIRQGGNEQYF
.	TRBV2	.	TRBJ1-1	TGTGCCAGCAGTGAACTACAGAGCCGGGCTGAAGCTTTCTTT	CASSELQSRAEAFF
.	TRBV5-1	.	TRBJ2-7	TGCGCCAGCAGCTCGACCCAGGGGTCCTACGAGCAGTACTTC	CASSSTQGSYEQYF
TRBD2	TRBV5-4	.	TRBJ2-1	TGTGCCAGCAGCTCTGGGGGGACTAGCGGGCTATCCTACAATGAGCAGTTCTTC	CASSSGGTSGLSYNEQFF
TRBD1	TRBV7-9	.	TRBJ1-3	TGTGCCAGCGACAGGGATAGCTCTGGAAACACCATATATTTT	CASDRDSSGNTIYF